The T cell receptor beta chain under discussion was sequenced for a study of identifying expanded T cells in peripheral blood. This clone occurred a few times. TCRdb's table, derived via immunoSEQ multiplex PCR, lists solely in-frame clones and lacks some. The sample records around 90,000 clones, about nine tenths being singletons. This TCR came from a person between 18 and 70 years old in good health. The sequenced material came from blood.

CDR3 DNA: TGTGCCAGCAGTGAAGAGCGGGGGGCCACAGATACGCAGTATTTT. Its protein is CASSEERGATDTQYF. V and J are TRBV6-1 and TRBJ2-3, with 9 positions matching TRBD2. Germline V gene lookup returns CDR1 MNHNS and CDR2 SASEGT. CDR3 length: 15 amino acids. V was clipped by 1 base and J by 2 bases; unmatched bases: 1.